These 29 T cell receptor beta chains share one sample of origin, sequenced in a study of T cells in tuberculosis. Libraries were prepared by immunoSEQ multiplex PCR; TCRdb keeps only in-frame clonotypes and omits some of them. The sample has 55,000 to 60,000 clones, approximately 85% seen once. Thawed, overnight-rested PBMC were stained with GMM-loaded CD1B tetramer, viability dye and anti-CD3, then sorted. The lipid loaded on the CD1B tetramers was C32 glucose monomycolate from Rhodococcus equi. Sequences were obtained from CD1b-GMM tetramer-negative cells sorted from PBMCs. The receptors derive from an adult woman with latent tuberculosis.

The V and J genes are TRBV6-1 and TRBJ1-1; 9 nucleotides line up with TRBD1. This CDR3 is 14 amino acids long. Losses at the gene ends were 3 bases for V and 5 bases for J; bases not matched to a gene: 4. The germline V gene has CDR1 MNHNS and CDR2 SASEGT. DNA of the CDR3: TGTGCCAGCAGTGAGACAGGGGGAATGACTGAAGCTTTCTTT. Translation gives CASSETGGMTEAFF.

To note about this clone: At one end the junction does not follow the germline gene, possibly because of a read error. The chain couples TRBV7-7 to TRBJ2-1; no firm D call. Germline V lookup: CDR1 SSHAT, CDR2 FNYEAQ (reference sequence). CDR3 length: 13 residues. CDR3 region: CASSLLRASEQFF. The CDR3 nucleotides are TGTGCTAGCAGCTTACTTCGCGCATCCGAGCAGTTCTTC.

V usage is TRBV7-2 and J usage is TRBJ2-7, with a weak D call TRBD2 (6 bases). Looked up from germline, CDR1 is SGHTA and CDR2 is FQGNSA. V shed 5 bases and J shed 6 bases, with 23 bases lying between them. The CDR3 contains 16 residues. CDR3 DNA: TGTGCCAGCAGCGCCCACGGGAGAGGGCTCCAGTCCGAGCAGTACTTC. Translating it yields CASSAHGRGLQSEQYF.

V usage is TRBV28 and J usage is TRBJ2-7; TRBD2 might be the D (5 bases). This CDR3 spans 14 amino acids. V dropped 8 bases and J dropped 0 bases, with 14 bases sitting between them. CDR1 and CDR2 (germline): MDHEN, SYDVKM. The CDR3 bases are TGTGCCAGCGAGGGCAGCCTAAGCTCCTACGAGCAGTACTTC. Its protein is CASEGSLSSYEQYF.

The V and J genes are TRBV4-3 and TRBJ2-1; TRBD2 matches at 11 bases. CDR3 length: 17 amino acids. Trimming removed 0 bases from V and 4 bases from J; junction bases left unmatched: 5. The germline V gene encodes CDR1 LGHNA and CDR2 YSLEER. CDR3 amino acids: CASSQDLAGGSYNEQFF. The CDR3 nucleotides read TGCGCCAGCAGCCAAGATCTAGCGGGGGGATCGTACAATGAGCAGTTCTTC.

The chain combines TRBV4-1 with TRBJ2-7, with TRBD2 matching over 10 bases. Looked up from germline, CDR1 is MGHRA and CDR2 is YSYEKL. J was trimmed by 2 bases and V by 0 bases; bases with no gene match: 1. This CDR3 region has 15 residues. CDR3 nucleotides: TGCGCCAGCAGCCAAGATAGCGGGAGGCCCTACGAGCAGTACTTC. Encoded protein: CASSQDSGRPYEQYF.

The chain joins TRBV4-3 to TRBJ2-7; TRBD2 matches at 7 bases. Per the germline V gene, CDR1 is LGHNA and CDR2 is YSLEER. Trimming removed 4 bases from V and 3 bases from J; junction bases left unmatched: 15. CDR3 size: 17 residues. The CDR3 DNA reads as TGCGCCAGCAGCCGCGGGTACCTGGTGGCTAGCGGCTACGAGCAGTACTTC. Translation: CASSRGYLVASGYEQYF.

The V and J genes are TRBV27 and TRBJ2-5; TRBD2 might be the D (6 bases). The V and J ends lost 2 bases and 0 bases respectively, with 13 bases between them. The CDR3 has 16 amino acids. CDR1 and CDR2 (germline): MNHEY, SMNVEV (reference sequence). CDR3 loop: CASSLGGTTNQETQYF. The CDR3, as DNA: TGTGCCAGCAGTTTAGGAGGGACGACTAACCAAGAGACCCAGTACTTC.

The chain is built from TRBV27 and TRBJ2-7, with 11 positions matching TRBD2. Germline loops: CDR1 MNHEY, CDR2 SMNVEV (reference sequence). With 4 bases clipped from V and 6 bases from J, the junction kept 11 bases outside the gene matches. The CDR3 is 16 amino acids. The CDR3 sequence is CASSSNSGRAGGEQYF. The CDR3 DNA reads TGTGCCAGCAGTTCGAATAGCGGGAGGGCCGGGGGCGAGCAGTACTTC.

The chain's CDR3 is CASSLTGTSGGAFDTDTQYF. The CDR3 coding sequence is TGTGCCAGCAGCTTAACCGGGACTAGCGGGGGGGCGTTTGACACAGATACGCAGTATTTT. The J gene is TRBJ2-3, the V gene TRBV13; TRBD2 agrees at 16 bases. CDR3 length: 20 residues. CDR1 and CDR2 from the germline V gene are PRHDT and FYEKMQ (reference sequence). Losses at the gene ends were 2 bases for V and 2 bases for J; bases not matched to a gene: 10. The variable domain in full, completed from reference TRBV13 and TRBJ2-3, reads AAGVIQSPRHLIKEKRETATLKCYPIPRHDTVYWYQQGPGQDPQFLISFYEKMQSDKGSIPDRFSAQQFSDYHSELNMSSLELGDSALYFCASSLTGTSGGAFDTDTQYFGPGTRLTVL.

V usage is TRBV11-2 and J usage is TRBJ2-7; D is possibly TRBD2 (6 bases). CDR3 length equals 13 residues. The V gene lost 5 bases and the J gene lost 2 bases, with 10 bases spanning the gap. The germline gives CDR1 SGHAT, CDR2 FQNNGV. The CDR3 region has the DNA TGTGCCAGCAGCCTGGGACTTGCCTACGAGCAGTACTTC. Translated: CASSLGLAYEQYF.

This rearrangement joins TRBV4-3 to TRBJ2-7; TRBD2 matches 7 bases. Germline V gives CDR1 LGHNA, CDR2 YSLEER. Germline trimming cut 1 base from V and 6 bases from J; bases unmatched to any gene: 12. This CDR3 spans 16 amino acids. The chain's CDR3 is CASSQVDTGGGGEQYF. CDR3 in DNA: TGCGCCAGCAGCCAAGTCGACACGGGTGGGGGGGGCGAGCAGTACTTC.

The CDR3 DNA sequence: TGTGCCAGCTCACCACGGGACAGTAACACTGAAGCTTTCTTT. Protein sequence: CASSPRDSNTEAFF. This rearrangement joins TRBV18 to TRBJ1-1; TRBD1 matches 7 bases. The CDR3 has 14 residues. CDR1 and CDR2 from the germline V gene are KGHSH and LQKENI. The ends lost 1 base at V and 2 bases at J; junction bases unmatched: 1.

The genes are TRBV13 and TRBJ2-7, with D possibly being TRBD1 (5 bases). CDR1 is PRHDT and CDR2 is FYEKMQ in the germline V gene (reference sequence). Trimming removed 2 bases at V and 2 bases at J, with 19 bases between. The CDR3 has 17 residues. CDR3 amino acids: CASSLSREQEYPYEQYF. DNA for the CDR3: TGTGCCAGCAGCTTAAGCCGAGAACAGGAATACCCCTACGAGCAGTACTTC.

V and J are TRBV6-5 and TRBJ2-3; D possibly corresponds to TRBD2 (5 bases). The germline V gene encodes CDR1 MNHEY and CDR2 SVGAGI. The CDR3 spans 14 residues. V gave up 6 bases and J gave up 6 bases, with 16 bases separating them. The CDR3 region has the DNA TGTGCCAGCAGGGTCTGGGAGTCGGCGGATACGCAGTATTTT. Its protein is CASRVWESADTQYF.

CDR3 residues: CASSPRPSSGNTIYF. The CDR3 DNA reads TGTGCCAGCAGCCCTAGACCGTCCTCTGGAAACACCATATATTTT. V and J are TRBV16 and TRBJ1-3; D not resolved. The CDR3 has 15 amino acids. Trimming took 4 bases from V and 0 from J, leaving 10 bases between them. The germline V gene has CDR1 KGHSY and CDR2 FQNENV.

The J gene is TRBJ1-2, the V gene TRBV2; 10 bases are shared with TRBD1. This CDR3 comprises 15 residues. In germline, CDR1 is SNHLY, CDR2 FYNNEI. The V gene end was trimmed by 5 bases and the J gene end by 4 bases; junction bases not matched to a gene: 7. Here the CDR3 DNA reads TGTGCCAGCAGTCTGGGACAGGGGAGTCGCTATGGCTACACCTTC. This codes for CASSLGQGSRYGYTF.

This chain joins TRBV2 and TRBJ1-5, with 10 nucleotides matching TRBD1. The CDR3 runs 13 residues. CDR1 is SNHLY, CDR2 FYNNEI, per germline. V lost 5 bases and J lost 7; bases outside the gene matches: 2. CDR3: CASSWDRGQPQHF. The DNA for the CDR3 is TGTGCCAGCAGTTGGGACAGGGGCCAGCCCCAGCATTTT.

This chain connects TRBV7-2 to TRBJ1-6; no definite D call. Germline CDR1 SGHTA, CDR2 FQGNSA. The CDR3 length is 11 residues. Trimming cost V 2 bases and J 10 bases, with 3 bases left between them. CDR3 nucleotides: TGTGCCAGCAGCTTACCATCACCCCTCCACTTT. This encodes CASSLPSPLHF.

V usage is TRBV18 and J usage is TRBJ1-1; TRBD1 matches 7 bases. V was clipped by 2 bases and J by 2 bases; unmatched bases: 8. The CDR3 loop spans 16 amino acids. The germline V gene has CDR1 KGHSH and CDR2 LQKENI. CDR3 region: CASSPRGQRINTEAFF. The CDR3 bases are TGTGCCAGCTCACCAAGGGGACAGCGAATTAACACTGAAGCTTTCTTT.

V is TRBV4-2 and J is TRBJ2-1, with D unresolved. Germline V gene sequence: CDR1 LGHNA, CDR2 YNFKEQ. CDR3 length equals 13 residues. The V and J ends lost 0 bases and 4 bases respectively, with 4 bases between them. For the CDR3, the DNA is TGTGCCAGCAGCCAAGACCCTTACAATGAGCAGTTCTTC. Its protein is CASSQDPYNEQFF.

V and J are TRBV19 and TRBJ1-3, with 7 bases lining up with TRBD1. The V gene's germline CDR1 is LNHDA and CDR2 SQIVND (reference sequence). CDR3 length equals 16 residues. The V segment lost 3 bases and the J segment 3 bases; nucleotides outside the gene matches: 8. The CDR3 reads CASSIRATGIGNTIYF. Here the CDR3 DNA reads TGTGCCAGTAGTATTCGCGCGACAGGGATTGGAAACACCATATATTTT.

The chain carries TRBV5-1 and TRBJ2-7, with D tentatively TRBD1 (5 bases). Trimming removed 7 bases at V and 0 bases at J, with 11 bases between. Germline V gene sequence: CDR1 SGHRS, CDR2 YFSETQ. This CDR3 comprises 13 residues. CDR3 nucleotides: TGCGCCAGCTGTGTAGACAGCTCCTACGAGCAGTACTTC. It encodes CASCVDSSYEQYF.

This chain uses TRBV13 with TRBJ2-7; 12 nucleotides align to TRBD2. CDR1 and CDR2 (germline): PRHDT, FYEKMQ (reference sequence). V was pared by 4 bases and J by 0 bases, with 4 bases of the junction left unmatched. The CDR3 loop spans 16 amino acids. The CDR3 nucleotides read TGTGCCAGCAGCTGGCTAGCGGGGGGGAGCTCCTACGAGCAGTACTTC. Protein: CASSWLAGGSSYEQYF.

The chain carries TRBV19 and TRBJ2-2; possibly TRBD1 for D (5 bases). CDR3 length: 15 residues. Germline V lookup: CDR1 LNHDA, CDR2 SQIVND (reference sequence). The V end was cut by 3 bases, the J end by 3 bases, with 11 bases between. CDR3 nucleotide sequence: TGTGCCAGTAGTATTCGCGGCAGGGACACCGGGGAGCTGTTTTTT. This sequence encodes CASSIRGRDTGELFF.

The rearrangement joins TRBV6-1 to TRBJ2-7; TRBD1 agrees at 9 bases. Germline trimming cut 4 bases from V and 2 bases from J; bases unmatched to any gene: 6. Germline V CDR1 and CDR2: MNHNS, SASEGT. The length of the CDR3 is 15 residues. CDR3 DNA sequence: TGTGCCAGCAGTGGACCCGGGACAGGGCCCTACGAGCAGTACTTC. This encodes CASSGPGTGPYEQYF.

V gene TRBV10-3 combines with J gene TRBJ2-7; TRBD2 is a possible D gene (6 bases). The CDR3 extends over 11 amino acids. Per germline, CDR1 ENHRY and CDR2 SYGVKD. The ends were cut back, 4 bases at V and 6 bases at J, with 7 bases in the middle. CDR3 loop: CAISAGGEQYF. The CDR3 nucleotides read TGTGCCATCAGTGCCGGGGGCGAGCAGTACTTC.

The V gene is TRBV19, the J gene TRBJ1-5; TRBD1 aligns across 8 bases. The V gene end was trimmed by 9 bases and the J gene end by 6 bases; junction bases not matched to a gene: 10. CDR3 length: 14 amino acids. Germline values: CDR1 LNHDA, CDR2 SQIVND (reference sequence). The CDR3 DNA sequence: TGTGCCAGCAAGGACAGGGAGTACGGTCAGCCCCAGCATTTT. Translation: CASKDREYGQPQHF.

In regard to this clone: Other DNA sequences in this specimen translate into the identical CDR3. The rearrangement links TRBV6-5 to TRBJ1-6; 9 nucleotides match TRBD1. The ends lost 5 bases at V and 10 bases at J; junction bases unmatched: 6. The CDR3 runs 14 residues. Germline loops: CDR1 MNHEY, CDR2 SVGAGI. CDR3 protein: CASSAGQGSSPLHF. DNA of the CDR3: TGTGCCAGCAGTGCGGGACAGGGTTCCTCACCCCTCCACTTT.